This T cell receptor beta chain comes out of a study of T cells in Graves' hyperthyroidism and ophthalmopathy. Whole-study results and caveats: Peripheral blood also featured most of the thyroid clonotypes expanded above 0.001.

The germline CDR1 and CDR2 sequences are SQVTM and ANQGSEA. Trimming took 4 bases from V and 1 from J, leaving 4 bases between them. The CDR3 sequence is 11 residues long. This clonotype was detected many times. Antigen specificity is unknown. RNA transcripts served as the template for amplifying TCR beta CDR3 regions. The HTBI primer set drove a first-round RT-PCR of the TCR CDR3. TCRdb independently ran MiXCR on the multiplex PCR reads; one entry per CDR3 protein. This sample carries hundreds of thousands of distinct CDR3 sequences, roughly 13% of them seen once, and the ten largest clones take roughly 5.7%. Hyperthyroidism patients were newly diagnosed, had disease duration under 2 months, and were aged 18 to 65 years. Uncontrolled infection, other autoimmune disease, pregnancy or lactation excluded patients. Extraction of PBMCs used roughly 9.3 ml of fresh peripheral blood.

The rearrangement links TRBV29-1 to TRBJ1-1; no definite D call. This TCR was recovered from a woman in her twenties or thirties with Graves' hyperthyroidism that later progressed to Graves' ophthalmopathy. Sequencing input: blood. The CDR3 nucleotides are TGCAGCGTTGGCCAGAACACTGAAGCTTTCTTT. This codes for CSVGQNTEAFF.